Following are 32 T cell receptor beta chains from one sample sequenced in a study of blood T cell repertoires in COVID-19. Measured with immunoSEQ multiplex PCR; TCRdb has only the in-frame clones, and not every one. The sample has some 270,000 clones; approximately 89% are singletons. Material: PBMCs or T cells enriched from blood (not recorded which). The receptors shown here come from a middle-aged woman who had been exposed to COVID-19.

This chain links TRBV6-5 with TRBJ1-2; TRBD1 might be the D (6 bases). Per the germline V gene, CDR1 is MNHEY and CDR2 is SVGAGI. CDR3 length equals 14 residues. V dropped 6 bases and J dropped 4 bases, with 15 bases sitting between them. The CDR3 region has the DNA TGTGCCAGCAGATTTGGGACACGGAGCTATGGCTACACCTTC. This codes for CASRFGTRSYGYTF.

CDR3 sequence (DNA): TGTGCCAGTAGTATAGTGGCAGGGAATTCACCCCTCCACTTT. It translates to CASSIVAGNSPLHF. This rearrangement joins TRBV19 to TRBJ1-6; D perhaps matches TRBD1 (5 bases). V lost 1 base and J 7 bases, leaving 8 bases between the germline ends. CDR3 length: 14 residues. In germline, CDR1 is LNHDA, CDR2 SQIVND (reference sequence). Variable domain in full (rest from reference TRBV19 and TRBJ1-6): DGGITQSPKYLFRKEGQNVTLSCEQNLNHDAMYWYRQDPGQGLRLIYYSQIVNDFQKGDIAEGYSVSREKKESFPLTVTSAQKNPTAFYLCASSIVAGNSPLHFGNGTRLTVT.

V and J are TRBV5-8 and TRBJ1-6; D is unclear. Trimming cost V 4 bases and J 0 bases, with 14 bases left between them. Germline CDR1 and CDR2: SGHTS and YDEGEE. The CDR3 is made up of 17 amino acids. The CDR3 reads CASSRIAISSYNSPLHF. The CDR3 DNA reads as TGTGCCAGCAGCCGCATAGCTATAAGCTCCTATAATTCACCCCTCCACTTT.

The chain employs TRBV5-6 and TRBJ2-7; D perhaps matches TRBD2 (6 bases). Germline V gives CDR1 SGHDT, CDR2 YYEEEE. This CDR3 contains 12 residues. Trimming left V 4 bases short and J 11 bases short, with 16 bases between. This CDR3 is CASSPGRQAEYF. CDR3 nucleotide sequence: TGTGCCAGCAGCCCGGGGAGGCAGGCCGAGTACTTC. The whole variable domain, remainder taken from reference TRBV5-6 and TRBJ2-7, is DAGVTQSPTHLIKTRGQQVTLRCSPKSGHDTVSWYQQALGQGPQFIFQYYEEEERQRGNFPDRFSGHQFPNYSSELNVNALLLGDSALYLCASSPGRQAEYFGPGTRLTVT.

The V call is TRBV4-2, the J call TRBJ1-3; D gene ambiguous. V shed 0 bases and J shed 0 bases, with 12 bases lying between them. The CDR3 covers 17 residues. Germline loops: CDR1 LGHNA, CDR2 YNFKEQ. The CDR3 bases are TGTGCCAGCAGCCAAGATCCAGCGGGGAACTCTGGAAACACCATATATTTT. This translates into CASSQDPAGNSGNTIYF.

The chain has TRBV7-8 and TRBJ1-6; D is uncertain. CDR3 length equals 13 residues. V dropped 5 bases and J dropped 7 bases, with 9 bases sitting between them. In germline, CDR1 is SGHVS, CDR2 FQNEAQ. CDR3 in amino acids: CASSLWENSPLHF. CDR3 nucleotide sequence: TGTGCCAGCAGCCTATGGGAGAATTCACCCCTCCACTTT.

This clone appeared a few times. This chain links TRBV25-1 with TRBJ2-1; D is undetermined. Deletions cut 3 bases from V and 1 base from J, with 10 bases between. Germline V CDR1 and CDR2: MGHDK, SYGVNS. The CDR3 covers 15 residues. As DNA, the CDR3 is TGTGCCAGCAGTGAGGCAGGTCCGTCCTACAATGAGCAGTTCTTC. It encodes CASSEAGPSYNEQFF. Variable domain in full (rest from reference TRBV25-1 and TRBJ2-1): EADIYQTPRYLVIGTGKKITLECSQTMGHDKMYWYQQDPGMELHLIHYSYGVNSTEKGDLSSESTVSRIRTEHFPLTLESARPSHTSQYLCASSEAGPSYNEQFFGPGTRLTVL.

The chain has TRBV11-2 and TRBJ2-3; 12 bases fit TRBD2. CDR3 length: 17 residues. With 1 base clipped from V and 6 bases from J, the junction kept 8 bases outside the gene matches. Per germline, CDR1 SGHAT and CDR2 FQNNGV. The CDR3 loop reads CASSLGSSGRARDTQYF. Written as DNA, the CDR3 is TGTGCCAGCAGCTTAGGATCTAGCGGGAGGGCCAGGGATACGCAGTATTTT.

This clone was recorded only once. J is TRBJ2-7 and V is TRBV7-2, with TRBD2 as a possible D gene (6 bases). This CDR3 region has 16 residues. Trimming removed 2 bases at V and 0 bases at J, with 14 bases between. CDR1 and CDR2 from the germline V gene are SGHTA and FQGNSA. The CDR3 spells CASSLYGGSPSYEQYV. The DNA of the CDR3 is TGTGCCAGCAGCTTATACGGGGGATCCCCCTCCTACGAGCAGTACGTC.

The rearrangement joins TRBV15 to TRBJ2-7, with D perhaps matching TRBD1 (5 bases). V was shortened by 0 bases and J by 1 base, with 16 bases between the two germline ends. The CDR3 has 17 amino acids. The V gene's germline CDR1 is LNHNV and CDR2 YYDKDF (reference sequence). This chain's CDR3 is CATSREGLVDTSYEQYF. In DNA, the CDR3 is TGTGCCACCAGCAGAGAGGGGCTCGTCGACACTTCCTACGAGCAGTACTTC.

The rearrangement links TRBV30 to TRBJ1-2; TRBD1 matches 10 bases. The CDR3 has 13 residues. The J segment lost 3 bases and the V segment lost 4 bases, leaving 2 bases of the junction unmatched. The germline CDR1 and CDR2 sequences are GTSNPN and SVGIG (reference sequence). This chain's CDR3 is CAWNDRGHYGYTF. The DNA for the CDR3 is TGTGCCTGGAACGACAGGGGGCACTATGGCTACACCTTC.

This sequence joins TRBV19 and TRBJ1-1, with 9 positions matching TRBD1. This CDR3 has 16 residues. Germline CDR1 is LNHDA and CDR2 is SQIVND (reference sequence). After removal of 2 bases from V and 5 bases from J, the junction contained 9 bases not matched to a gene. The CDR3 protein is CASSIIKTGGRTEAFF. CDR3 coding DNA: TGTGCCAGTAGTATAATAAAGACAGGGGGGCGGACTGAAGCTTTCTTT.

The chain has TRBV21-1 and TRBJ2-7; the tabulated D call, TRBD2, remains unverified against the DNA. TRBV21-1 constitutes a pseudogene. This CDR3 contains 17 residues. The CDR3 reads CASSKELYGRGNYEQYV. The CDR3 DNA follows: TGTGCCAGCAGCAAAGAATTGTACGGGAGGGGAAATTACGAGCAGTACGTC.

The chain employs TRBV15 and TRBJ1-4; 7 bases align to TRBD1. The junction had 7 bases not matched to a gene; V was cut back by 0 bases and J by 3 bases. CDR3 length: 17 amino acids. Germline values: CDR1 LNHNV, CDR2 YYDKDF (reference sequence). Written as DNA, the CDR3 is TGTGCCACCAGCAGAGAATTAGGGGGCTTGGCTAATGAAAAACTGTTTTTT. Translated: CATSRELGGLANEKLFF.

A remark on this clone: The same CDR3 arises from other DNA sequences in this sample as well. The chain employs TRBV7-3 and TRBJ2-3; a weak D match, TRBD2 (6 bases). V was cut by 5 bases and J by 2 bases, with 14 bases left in between. CDR1 is SGHTA and CDR2 is FQGTGA in the germline V gene. The CDR3 sequence is 15 residues long. Here the CDR3 DNA reads TGTGCCAGCAGCAGAGATCGGGGGAACACAGATACGCAGTATTTT. Translating it yields CASSRDRGNTDTQYF.

The rearrangement links TRBV28 to TRBJ2-5; 8 nucleotides match TRBD1. The CDR3 totals 13 residues. Germline lookup yields CDR1 MDHEN and CDR2 SYDVKM. J gave up 5 bases and V 6 bases, and 5 bases lay outside the gene matches. The CDR3 region has the DNA TGTGCCAGCAGAGGACAGGGATTGGAGACCCAGTACTTC. This sequence encodes CASRGQGLETQYF.

The J gene is TRBJ2-7, the V gene TRBV6-5; D ambiguous. This CDR3 spans 11 amino acids. Per germline, CDR1 MNHEY and CDR2 SVGAGI. V was clipped by 4 bases and J by 3 bases, with 4 bases between them. The CDR3 coding sequence is TGTGCCAGCAGTTCCTACTACGAGCAGTACTTC. Translated, it gives CASSSYYEQYF.

This sequence joins TRBV4-3 and TRBJ2-2; 7 bases line up with TRBD2. Trimming at V came to 0 bases and at J to 5 bases, leaving 6 bases not matched to a gene. CDR3 size: 16 residues. Germline lookup yields CDR1 LGHNA and CDR2 YSLEER. The CDR3: CASSQESSGETGELFF. CDR3 coding DNA: TGCGCCAGCAGCCAAGAGTCGAGCGGGGAGACCGGGGAGCTGTTTTTT.

CDR3 sequence: CASSLGQAAYTF. In DNA, the CDR3 is TGTGCCAGCAGCTTGGGACAGGCGGCATACACCTTC. This chain links TRBV7-8 with TRBJ1-2, with 8 bases matching TRBD1. This CDR3 region has 12 residues. V was pared by 3 bases and J by 11 bases, with 5 bases of the junction left unmatched. The V gene's germline CDR1 is SGHVS and CDR2 FQNEAQ.

Only one count was recorded for this clone. This chain's CDR3 is CASRPDRGLVDTEAFF. The CDR3 nucleotides are TGTGCCAGCAGACCCGACAGGGGGTTAGTGGACACTGAAGCTTTCTTT. V is TRBV7-9 and J is TRBJ1-1, with 9 bases fitting TRBD1. From germline, CDR1 is SEHNR and CDR2 FQNEAQ (reference sequence). The CDR3 sequence is 16 residues long. Trimming cost V 6 bases and J 3 bases; bases outside gene matches: 11.

In its sample, this clone was seen once. V gene TRBV24-1 combines with J gene TRBJ1-1, with 9 bases lining up with TRBD1. Germline V lookup: CDR1 KGHDR, CDR2 SFDVKD. V was clipped by 4 bases and J by 9 bases; unmatched bases: 5. The CDR3 is 13 amino acids. The CDR3 region has the DNA TGTGCCACCAGTGACGGGGACAGGGACAAAGCTTTCTTT. Encoded protein: CATSDGDRDKAFF.

V gene TRBV5-8 combines with J gene TRBJ1-2; TRBD1 agrees at 7 bases. The V segment lost 4 bases and the J segment 4 bases; nucleotides outside the gene matches: 7. This CDR3 contains 14 residues. Germline V gene lookup returns CDR1 SGHTS and CDR2 YDEGEE. For the CDR3, the DNA is TGTGCCAGCAGCCACAGGACAGGAGCCTATGGCTACACCTTC. Its protein product is CASSHRTGAYGYTF.

V usage is TRBV27 and J usage is TRBJ2-2, with D unresolved. The CDR3 has 15 residues. Germline V gives CDR1 MNHEY, CDR2 SMNVEV (reference sequence). Trimming left V 10 bases short and J 0 bases short, with 15 bases between. The CDR3 sequence: CATKTWASNTGELFF. The DNA for the CDR3 is TGTGCCACTAAGACGTGGGCCTCGAACACCGGGGAGCTGTTTTTT.

V usage is TRBV9 and J usage is TRBJ2-5; 8 nucleotides agree with TRBD1. The ends lost 2 bases at V and 4 bases at J; junction bases unmatched: 13. Germline lookup yields CDR1 SGDLS and CDR2 YYNGEE. This CDR3 contains 17 residues. In DNA, the CDR3 is TGTGCCAGCAGCGTCGACAGGGGAGCATCGGGGGCAGAGACCCAGTACTTC. It specifies CASSVDRGASGAETQYF.

The chain recombines TRBV28 with TRBJ2-7; 7 bases match TRBD1. CDR3 length: 15 residues. V was pared by 5 bases and J by 2 bases, with 9 bases of the junction left unmatched. Germline CDR1 is MDHEN and CDR2 is SYDVKM. The CDR3 nucleotides are TGTGCCAGCAGTCCACCGGGACAGAACCCCTACGAGCAGTACTTC. Residues: CASSPPGQNPYEQYF.

This chain links TRBV5-6 with TRBJ1-1; no clear D. Germline V gene lookup returns CDR1 SGHDT and CDR2 YYEEEE. The CDR3 totals 15 residues. Trimming took off 1 base at V and 1 base at J, with 11 bases between the two ends. CDR3 DNA: TGTGCCAGCAGCTTGTTAAGGAGGGAGAACACTGAAGCTTTCTTT. Translating it yields CASSLLRRENTEAFF.

The chain joins TRBV6-5 to TRBJ2-3; weak D call: TRBD2 (5 bases). The germline V gene has CDR1 MNHEY and CDR2 SVGAGI. Trimming cost V 5 bases and J 4 bases, with 13 bases left between them. This CDR3 spans 14 amino acids. CDR3 amino acids: CASSNPRESDTQYF. The CDR3 DNA follows: TGTGCCAGCAGTAACCCTCGGGAATCAGATACGCAGTATTTT.

The chain carries TRBV10-3 and TRBJ2-5; the match to TRBD2 covers 8 bases. This CDR3 contains 16 residues. Trimming cost V 3 bases and J 1 base; bases outside gene matches: 7. The germline gives CDR1 ENHRY, CDR2 SYGVKD. The chain's CDR3 is CAISDRDTSGQETQYF. For the CDR3, the DNA is TGTGCCATCAGTGATCGGGACACTAGCGGCCAAGAGACCCAGTACTTC.

This clone was seen once. The DNA of the CDR3 is TGTGCCACCAGTGACCCAGGGGGGACAGAGTATGGCTACACCTTC. Amino acids: CATSDPGGTEYGYTF. V gene TRBV24-1 combines with J gene TRBJ1-2; 7 positions match TRBD1. The ends lost 4 bases at V and 5 bases at J; junction bases unmatched: 9. CDR3 length: 15 residues. Germline assignment: CDR1 KGHDR and CDR2 SFDVKD.

The chain uses TRBV3-1 (or the pseudogene TRBV3-2) and TRBJ2-3; D perhaps matches TRBD1 (6 bases). V was cut by 4 bases and J by 4 bases, with 9 bases left in between. The V gene's germline CDR1 is LGHDT and CDR2 YNNKEL (reference sequence). The CDR3 has 13 amino acids. This chain's CDR3 is CASSPQGPDTQYF. CDR3 sequence (DNA): TGTGCCAGCAGCCCACAGGGTCCAGATACGCAGTATTTT.

V and J are TRBV7-6 and TRBJ2-7, with 14 bases lining up with TRBD2. The CDR3 runs 15 residues. The ends lost 5 bases at V and 6 bases at J; junction bases unmatched: 6. CDR1 and CDR2 from the germline V gene are SGHVS and FNYEAQ. The CDR3: CASSQGLAGVSEQYV. The CDR3 coding sequence is TGTGCCAGCAGCCAGGGACTAGCGGGAGTATCCGAGCAGTACGTC.

The chain employs TRBV13 and TRBJ1-1; no clear D gene. Germline V gives CDR1 PRHDT, CDR2 FYEKMQ (reference sequence). V lost 5 bases, J lost 1 base, and 8 bases lay in between. The CDR3 contains 13 residues. CDR3 bases: TGTGCCAGCAGCAGAGGCCAGAACACTGAAGCTTTCTTT. It encodes CASSRGQNTEAFF. Combining the CDR3 with reference TRBV13 and TRBJ1-1 gives the whole variable domain AAGVIQSPRHLIKEKRETATLKCYPIPRHDTVYWYQQGPGQDPQFLISFYEKMQSDKGSIPDRFSAQQFSDYHSELNMSSLELGDSALYFCASSRGQNTEAFFGQGTRLTVV.